This T cell receptor beta chain was recovered during a study of T cells in Graves' hyperthyroidism and ophthalmopathy. Study-level results: The model forecast ophthalmopathy, anticipating it by a median approximately 7 months before onset. Blood also contained most expanded thyroid clonotypes above 0.001.

From RNA transcripts, TCR beta CDR3 regions were amplified. First-round RT-PCR of the TCR CDR3 relied on the HTBI primer set. TCRdb re-called the multiplex PCR reads with MiXCR, one entry per CDR3 protein. Of more than 450,000 distinct CDR3 sequences detected, around 15% appear once; the ten largest clones hold around 14%. Over 18 months, lack of ophthalmopathy progression marked Graves' hyperthyroidism as stable. To note about this clonotype: Antigen: not known.

Trimming removed 5 bases at V and 5 bases at J, with 9 bases between. The germline gives CDR1 SGHTA, CDR2 FQGTGA. This CDR3 is built from 13 residues. Sequenced: blood. This sequence joins TRBV7-3 and TRBJ1-4; no definite D call. This TCR came from a middle-aged woman with Graves' hyperthyroidism. Here the CDR3 DNA reads TGTGCCAGCAGCCCTTCGGTGAATGAAAAACTGTTTTTT. Translating gives CASSPSVNEKLFF. Combining the CDR3 with reference TRBV7-3 and TRBJ1-4 gives the whole variable domain GAGVSQTPSNKVTEKGKYVELRCDPISGHTALYWYRQSLGQGPEFLIYFQGTGAADDSGLPNDRFFAVRPEGSVSTLKIQRTERGDSAVYLCASSPSVNEKLFFGSGTQLSVL.